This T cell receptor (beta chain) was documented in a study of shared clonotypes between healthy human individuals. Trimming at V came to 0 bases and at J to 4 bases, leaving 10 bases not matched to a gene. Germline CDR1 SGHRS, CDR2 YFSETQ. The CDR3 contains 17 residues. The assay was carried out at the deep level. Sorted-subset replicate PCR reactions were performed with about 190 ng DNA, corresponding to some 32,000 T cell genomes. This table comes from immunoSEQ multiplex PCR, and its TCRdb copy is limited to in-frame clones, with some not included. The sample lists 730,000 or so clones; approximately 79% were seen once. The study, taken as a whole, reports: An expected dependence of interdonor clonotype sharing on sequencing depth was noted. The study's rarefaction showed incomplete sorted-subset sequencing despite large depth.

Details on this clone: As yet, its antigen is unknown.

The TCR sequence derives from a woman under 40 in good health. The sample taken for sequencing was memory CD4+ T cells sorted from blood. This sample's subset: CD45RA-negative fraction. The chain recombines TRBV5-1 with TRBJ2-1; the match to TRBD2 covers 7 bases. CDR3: CASSLAFGGRWYNEQFF. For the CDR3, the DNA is TGCGCCAGCAGCTTGGCCTTCGGCGGGAGATGGTACAATGAGCAGTTCTTC.